The 17 T cell receptor beta chains in this list originate from one sample, sequenced in a study of OX40 agonist ivuxolimab in advanced cancers. Libraries were made using the immunoSEQ multiplex PCR assay. TCRdb stores this immuneACCESS table with in-frame sequences only. Part of the clones is absent; in the studies checked, under half of the shortfall reflects unresolved V genes, and no reason is known for the rest. The table for this sample lists about 79,000 clones; under 95% of them were counted only once. The ten largest clones take up 8% to 13% of the sample. The material sequenced was CD4+ or CD8+ T cells sorted from blood, taken in a trial of the OX40 agonist ivuxolimab. All receptors come from an adult with an advanced solid tumor such as melanoma, head and neck, liver or kidney cancer.

This rearrangement joins TRBV7-9 to TRBJ2-7, with 7 bases fitting TRBD2. CDR1 is SEHNR, CDR2 FQNEAQ, per germline (reference sequence). The CDR3 runs 15 residues. Trimming removed 1 base from V and 5 bases from J; junction bases left unmatched: 8. CDR3 sequence (DNA): TGTGCCAGCAGCTTAGTAGGGAGGGCGGGGCACGAGCAGTACTTC. Protein sequence: CASSLVGRAGHEQYF.

The chain combines TRBV15 with TRBJ2-1, with D hard to call. The germline V and J ends were trimmed by 4 bases and 4 bases, with 2 bases remaining between them. The CDR3 has 11 residues. Germline CDR1 LNHNV, CDR2 YYDKDF (reference sequence). The CDR3: CATSKYNEQFF. Written as DNA, the CDR3 is TGTGCCACCAGCAAGTACAATGAGCAGTTCTTC.

The V and J genes are TRBV7-9 and TRBJ1-1; unclear D gene. In germline, CDR1 is SEHNR, CDR2 FQNEAQ (reference sequence). The CDR3 loop spans 16 amino acids. V was pared by 5 bases and J by 0 bases, with 16 bases between. DNA of the CDR3: TGTGCCAGCAGCCACGGTAATCCCCTCATGAACACTGAAGCTTTCTTT. This sequence encodes CASSHGNPLMNTEAFF.

The J gene is TRBJ2-5, the V gene TRBV5-1; 10 bases line up with TRBD1. J gave up 1 base and V 0 bases, and 3 bases lay outside the gene matches. The CDR3 is made up of 16 amino acids. CDR1 is SGHRS, CDR2 YFSETQ, per germline. The CDR3 region is CASSLGGTGAQETQYF. CDR3 coding DNA: TGCGCCAGCAGCTTGGGAGGGACAGGGGCCCAAGAGACCCAGTACTTC.

This sequence joins TRBV4-1 and TRBJ2-5; D unresolved. V was pared by 4 bases and J by 7 bases, with 16 bases between. The CDR3 is 14 amino acids. The germline V gene has CDR1 MGHRA and CDR2 YSYEKL. CDR3 amino acids: CASSPPLTPATQYF. CDR3 bases: TGCGCCAGCAGCCCCCCCCTAACCCCTGCGACCCAGTACTTC.

This clone was observed a handful of times. V gene TRBV7-9 combines with J gene TRBJ2-7; 10 positions agree with TRBD1. The junction had 12 bases not matched to a gene; V was cut back by 5 bases and J by 5 bases. In germline, CDR1 is SEHNR, CDR2 FQNEAQ (reference sequence). CDR3 size: 16 residues. CDR3 sequence (DNA): TGTGCCAGCAGCCCCCTCCTGGGACAGGGGTTTCACGAGCAGTACTTC. The encoded protein is CASSPLLGQGFHEQYF.

The chain employs TRBV27 and TRBJ2-7, with TRBD1 matching 10 bases. This CDR3 is built from 13 residues. Germline-derived CDR1 and CDR2 are MNHEY and SMNVEV (reference sequence). With V trimmed by 7 bases and J by 5 bases, 5 bases remained unmatched. The CDR3 DNA reads TGTGCCAGCAAGGGACAGGGGCTACACGAGCAGTACTTC. As protein: CASKGQGLHEQYF.

The rearrangement joins TRBV19 to TRBJ2-6; a possible D gene is TRBD2 (6 bases). The CDR3 loop spans 14 amino acids. Trimming cost V 7 bases and J 4 bases, with 11 bases left between them. Per germline, CDR1 LNHDA and CDR2 SQIVND (reference sequence). The CDR3 coding sequence is TGTGCCAGTACAGACAGCGGGGGGGCCAACGTCCTGACTTTC. It specifies CASTDSGGANVLTF.

The genes are TRBV5-1 and TRBJ1-2; 7 positions match TRBD1. The germline gives CDR1 SGHRS, CDR2 YFSETQ. The CDR3 consists of 12 residues. The J segment lost 8 bases and the V segment lost 5 bases, leaving 6 bases of the junction unmatched. CDR3 loop: CASRKGAEGYTF. Written as DNA, the CDR3 is TGCGCCAGCAGGAAGGGGGCGGAAGGCTACACCTTC.

In its sample, this clone was seen a few times. The V and J genes are TRBV19 and TRBJ2-3, with D uncertain. V was pared by 3 bases and J by 1 base, with 5 bases between. Germline V gene data show CDR1 as LNHDA and CDR2 as SQIVND (reference sequence). This CDR3 comprises 13 residues. In DNA form, the CDR3 reads TGTGCCAGTAGTATTGTCCGCACAGATACGCAGTATTTT. It is translated as CASSIVRTDTQYF.

The V gene is TRBV29-1, the J gene TRBJ2-7; maybe TRBD1 (6 bases). Germline CDR1 SQVTM, CDR2 ANQGSEA. The CDR3 runs to 14 residues. V shed 6 bases and J shed 5 bases, with 20 bases lying between them. CDR3 sequence reads: CSVEREQGLDEQYF. The CDR3 region has the DNA TGCAGCGTCGAAAGAGAACAGGGTTTGGACGAGCAGTACTTC.

This clone appeared once. This chain uses TRBV27 with TRBJ2-7; a possible D gene is TRBD1 (6 bases). Germline lookup yields CDR1 MNHEY and CDR2 SMNVEV (reference sequence). The CDR3 extends over 13 amino acids. V was cut by 3 bases and J by 5 bases, with 11 bases left in between. Here the CDR3 DNA reads TGTGCCAGCAGTTTGACAGGTTTTGACGAGCAGTACTTC. Translated: CASSLTGFDEQYF.

V and J are TRBV18 and TRBJ2-7, with a possible D match to TRBD1 (6 bases). Between the trimmed V and J ends, which lost 5 bases and 1 base, there was a span of 18 bases. There are 16 residues in the CDR3. Germline V gene sequence: CDR1 KGHSH, CDR2 LQKENI. DNA of the CDR3: TGTGCCAGCTCAACCCCGGGACAACGGCCGTCCTACGAGCAGTACTTC. Encoded protein: CASSTPGQRPSYEQYF.

Points on this clone: The same CDR3 is also encoded by other DNA sequences in this sample. V usage is TRBV9 and J usage is TRBJ1-1; weak D call: TRBD1 (5 bases). The ends were cut back, 7 bases at V and 5 bases at J, with 12 bases in the middle. CDR1 is SGDLS and CDR2 is YYNGEE in the germline V gene. The CDR3 is 12 residues long. The CDR3 region has the DNA TGTGCCAGCGGTACTGGGGGAACTGAAGCTTTCTTT. The encoded protein is CASGTGGTEAFF.

This chain uses TRBV29-1 with TRBJ1-2; a weak D match, TRBD1 (6 bases). V lost 5 bases and J 8 bases, leaving 15 bases between the germline ends. The CDR3 runs to 12 residues. CDR1 is SQVTM, CDR2 ANQGSEA, per germline. The CDR3 sequence: CSVPDRLGGYTF. CDR3 DNA sequence: TGCAGCGTTCCTGACAGGTTAGGAGGCTACACCTTC.

Concerning this clone: The junction differs from germline at one of its ends, possibly a read error. CDR3 bases: TGTGCCAGCTTATGTCTCGATGGAGACACCATATATTTT. Protein product: CASLCLDGDTIYF. V usage is TRBV9 and J usage is TRBJ1-3, with D unresolved. This CDR3 has 13 residues. Germline values: CDR1 SGDLS, CDR2 YYNGEE.

The gene calls are TRBV10-3 and TRBJ2-3, with 10 bases fitting TRBD1. Per germline, CDR1 ENHRY and CDR2 SYGVKD. V dropped 0 bases and J dropped 0; count of bases not matched to a gene: 3. The CDR3 sequence is 17 residues long. The CDR3, as DNA: TGTGCCATCAGTGAGTCGACAGGGGGCTTTAGCACAGATACGCAGTATTTT. Its protein product is CAISESTGGFSTDTQYF.